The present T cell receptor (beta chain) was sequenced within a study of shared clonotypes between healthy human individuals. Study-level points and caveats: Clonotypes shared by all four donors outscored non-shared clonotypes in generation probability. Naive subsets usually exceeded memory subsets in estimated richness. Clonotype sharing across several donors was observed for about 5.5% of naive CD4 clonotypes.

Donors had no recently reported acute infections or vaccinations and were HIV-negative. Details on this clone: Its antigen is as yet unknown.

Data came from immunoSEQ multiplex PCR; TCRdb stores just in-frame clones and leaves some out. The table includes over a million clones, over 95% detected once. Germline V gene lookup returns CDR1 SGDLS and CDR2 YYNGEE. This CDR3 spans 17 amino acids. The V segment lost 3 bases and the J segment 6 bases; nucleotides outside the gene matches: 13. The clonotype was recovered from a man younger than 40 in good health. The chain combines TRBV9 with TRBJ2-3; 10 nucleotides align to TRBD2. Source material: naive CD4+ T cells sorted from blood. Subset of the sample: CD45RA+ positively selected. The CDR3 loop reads CASSAKLAGGVMDTQYF. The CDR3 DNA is TGTGCCAGCAGCGCCAAGTTAGCGGGAGGAGTCATGGATACGCAGTATTTT.